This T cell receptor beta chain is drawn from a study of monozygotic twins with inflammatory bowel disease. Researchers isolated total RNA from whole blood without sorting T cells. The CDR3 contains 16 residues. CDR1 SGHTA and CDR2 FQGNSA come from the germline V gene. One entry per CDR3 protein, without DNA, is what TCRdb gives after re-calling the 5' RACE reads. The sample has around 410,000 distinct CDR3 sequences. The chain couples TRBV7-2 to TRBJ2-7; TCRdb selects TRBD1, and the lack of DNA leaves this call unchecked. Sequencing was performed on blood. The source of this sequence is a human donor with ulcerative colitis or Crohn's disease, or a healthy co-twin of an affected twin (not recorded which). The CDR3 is CASSLTAGQGAYEQYF.